Listed below are T cell receptor beta chains from one sample, sequenced in a study of shared clonotypes between healthy human individuals. TCRdb keeps only in-frame clones here, not all; method: immunoSEQ multiplex PCR. The table records roughly 660,000 clones, 90% of them present only once. The material sequenced was memory CD8+ T cells from PBMCs. All receptors derive from a man aged 18-30 years in good health. Some clones in this sample may be carry-over from other donors' samples. The CDR3 runs from the conserved cysteine through the conserved F or W. D genes are given only for firm matches. Only part of the rows carry a size: once, few, many, or a class if the clone is expanded.

j_gene,d_gene,len,abundance,v_gene,CDR3aa,CDR3nt
TRBJ1-2,NA,15,NA,TRBV19,CASRGTAGHDYGYTF,TGTGCCAGTAGAGGGACGGCCGGTCATGACTATGGCTACACCTTC
TRBJ2-1,NA,15,NA,TRBV6-1,CASMYGRGKYNEQFF,TGTGCCAGCATGTATGGCAGGGGAAAATACAATGAGCAGTTCTTC
TRBJ2-3,NA,14,NA,TRBV19,CASRRATYTDTQYF,TGTGCCAGTAGGAGGGCGACCTACACAGATACGCAGTATTTT
TRBJ1-3,TRBD1,16,few,TRBV5-1,CASKIGQGASGNTIYF,TGCGCCAGCAAGATTGGACAGGGAGCCTCTGGAAACACCATATATTTT
TRBJ2-4,NA,13,NA,TRBV7-8,CASTDEAKNIQYF,TGTGCCAGTACTGACGAAGCCAAAAACATTCAGTACTTC
TRBJ1-3,TRBD1,14,once,TRBV19,CASTPTGGLDSIYF,TGTGCCAGTACCCCCACAGGGGGATTGGACTCCATATATTTT
TRBJ2-5,NA,16,NA,TRBV27,CASSLFVRGNLETQYF,TGTGCCAGCAGTCTCTTTGTTAGGGGGAACTTGGAGACCCAGTACTTC
TRBJ2-1,NA,14,NA,TRBV27,CASSLGPNYNEQFF,TGTGCCAGCAGTTTGGGACCAAATTACAATGAGCAGTTCTTC
TRBJ1-2,NA,13,NA,TRBV12-5,CASGLSINYGYTF,TGTGCTAGTGGTTTATCGATTAACTATGGCTACACCTTC
TRBJ2-7,TRBD1,17,NA,TRBV15,CATSRVVTGPSGAEQYF,TGTGCCACCAGCAGAGTTGTGACAGGGCCCAGTGGGGCCGAGCAGTACTTC
TRBJ2-7,NA,14,NA,TRBV25-1,CASSGRGAAYEQYF,TGTGCCAGCAGTGGGAGGGGTGCCGCCTACGAGCAGTACTTC
TRBJ2-7,TRBD2,15,NA,TRBV6-5,CASRAGTSDFGEQYF,TGTGCCAGCAGAGCCGGGACTAGCGATTTTGGCGAGCAGTACTTC
TRBJ2-2,NA,13,NA,TRBV6-6,CASQPGKTGELFF,TGTGCCAGCCAGCCGGGAAAAACCGGGGAGCTGTTTTTT
TRBJ2-1,TRBD1,14,NA,TRBV11-2,CASTWDRGDNEQFF,TGTGCCAGCACCTGGGACAGGGGGGACAATGAGCAGTTCTTC
TRBJ2-7,TRBD2,15,NA,TRBV7-6,CASSSKTSGIYEQYF,TGTGCCAGCAGCTCAAAGACTAGCGGGATTTACGAGCAGTACTTC
TRBJ2-1,NA,14,NA,TRBV7-9,CASSLWSGVYEQFF,TGTGCCAGCAGCTTATGGTCAGGGGTTTATGAGCAGTTCTTC
TRBJ2-6,TRBD1,18,NA,TRBV9,CASSTHRGIGTGANVLTF,TGTGCCAGCAGCACACACAGGGGAATTGGTACTGGGGCCAACGTCCTGACTTTC
TRBJ1-4,TRBD1,14,NA,TRBV4-1,CASRKTGEWEKLFF,TGCGCCAGCAGGAAAACAGGGGAGTGGGAAAAACTGTTTTTT
TRBJ2-7,NA,15,NA,TRBV10-3,CAISVQGRDSYEQYF,TGTGCCATCAGTGTTCAGGGAAGGGACTCCTACGAGCAGTACTTC
TRBJ2-1,NA,13,NA,TRBV15,CATSRVGDDEQFF,TGTGCCACCAGCAGAGTAGGGGATGATGAGCAGTTCTTC
TRBJ2-7,NA,14,once,TRBV4-1,CASSQGIGVGEQYF,TGCGCCAGCAGCCAAGGGATCGGGGTCGGCGAGCAGTACTTC
TRBJ2-2,TRBD2,18,NA,TRBV7-8,CASSLRGLAGANTGELFF,TGTGCCAGCAGCCTTAGAGGACTAGCGGGAGCGAACACCGGGGAGCTGTTTTTT
TRBJ2-1,TRBD2,14,NA,TRBV9,CATSRASGLDEQFF,TGTGCCACCTCCCGGGCTAGCGGGTTGGATGAGCAGTTCTTC
TRBJ2-7,NA,14,NA,TRBV28,CASSLWQLSYEQYF,TGTGCCAGCAGTTTATGGCAGCTCTCCTACGAGCAGTACTTC
TRBJ2-5,NA,15,NA,TRBV29-1,CSVEKVGPRWETQYF,TGCAGCGTTGAAAAAGTCGGGCCGAGGTGGGAGACCCAGTACTTC
TRBJ2-1,NA,14,NA,TRBV29-1,CSASPPIHGDEQFF,TGCAGCGCTTCGCCCCCTATACATGGAGATGAGCAGTTCTTC
TRBJ2-7,NA,14,NA,TRBV27,CASSSALTVGEQYF,TGTGCCAGCAGTTCGGCTCTTACGGTGGGCGAGCAGTACTTC
TRBJ2-3,NA,14,NA,TRBV30,CAWSYGGVVDTQYF,TGTGCCTGGAGTTACGGGGGAGTGGTAGATACGCAGTATTTT
TRBJ1-1,NA,11,NA,TRBV7-9,CASTSQGEAFF,TGTGCCAGCACTTCTCAGGGTGAAGCTTTCTTT
TRBJ2-7,NA,14,NA,TRBV14,CASSPWLLPGEQYF,TGTGCCAGCAGCCCCTGGTTGCTCCCGGGGGAGCAGTACTTC
TRBJ2-1,TRBD2,15,NA,TRBV9,CASSTGTTSYNEQFF,TGTGCCAGCAGCACCGGGACTACCTCCTACAATGAGCAGTTCTTC
TRBJ2-1,NA,16,NA,TRBV7-9,CASSLDYRDLHNEQFF,TGTGCCAGCAGCTTAGATTACCGGGATCTCCACAATGAGCAGTTCTTC
TRBJ2-2,TRBD1,16,once,TRBV28,CASSLPGQGGTGELFF,TGTGCCAGCAGTTTACCCGGACAGGGCGGCACCGGGGAGCTGTTTTTT
TRBJ2-3,TRBD2,16,NA,TRBV10-2,CATMSGLAGVSDTQYF,TGCGCCACCATGTCCGGACTAGCGGGAGTTTCGGATACGCAGTATTTT
TRBJ2-7,NA,17,NA,TRBV18,CASSPGGRGEFSHEQYF,TGTGCCAGCTCACCAGGGGGCAGGGGAGAATTTTCCCACGAGCAGTACTTC
TRBJ2-5,TRBD2,15,once,TRBV10-2,CACRGGANPQETQYF,TGCGCCTGCCGCGGGGGGGCGAACCCCCAAGAGACCCAGTACTTC
TRBJ2-7,NA,11,once,TRBV30,CAWSMGFEQYF,TGTGCCTGGAGTATGGGATTCGAGCAGTACTTC
TRBJ1-2,NA,12,NA,TRBV30,CAWNQGAYGYTF,TGTGCCTGGAACCAGGGAGCCTATGGCTACACCTTC
TRBJ1-5,NA,16,once,TRBV30,CAWSMSTGYSDQPQHF,TGTGCCTGGAGTATGAGCACCGGGTATAGCGATCAGCCCCAGCATTTT
TRBJ2-3,NA,18,NA,TRBV27,CASSFTPPGIASTDTQYF,TGTGCCAGCAGTTTCACCCCGCCGGGAATAGCAAGCACAGATACGCAGTATTTT
TRBJ2-5,NA,14,NA,TRBV5-6,CASSARLVQETQYF,TGTGCCAGCAGCGCGAGACTAGTCCAAGAGACCCAGTACTTC
TRBJ1-5,NA,16,NA,TRBV4-2,CASSQEGLGGNQPQHF,TGTGCCAGCAGCCAAGAGGGTCTTGGTGGCAATCAGCCCCAGCATTTT
TRBJ2-7,NA,16,NA,TRBV4-1,CASSQVGGVGPYEQYF,TGCGCCAGCAGCCAAGTGGGGGGCGTTGGGCCCTACGAGCAGTACTTC
TRBJ2-2,TRBD1,17,NA,TRBV9,CASSVGGDRVFTGELFF,TGTGCCAGCAGCGTAGGGGGAGACAGGGTTTTTACCGGGGAGCTGTTTTTT
TRBJ1-4,TRBD1,15,NA,TRBV7-6,CASSPSGQGKEKLFF,TGTGCCAGCAGCCCCTCCGGACAGGGCAAAGAAAAACTGTTTTTT
TRBJ1-5,NA,14,NA,TRBV19,CASSSGFSAQPQHF,TGTGCCAGTAGTAGCGGGTTTTCGGCTCAGCCCCAGCATTTT
TRBJ2-5,TRBD1,15,NA,TRBV10-3,CAISDGTGTQETQYF,TGTGCCATCAGTGACGGGACAGGGACTCAAGAGACCCAGTACTTC
TRBJ2-1,TRBD2,16,NA,TRBV9,CASSPNLAGARAEQFF,TGTGCCAGCAGCCCCAACTTAGCGGGAGCTAGGGCTGAGCAGTTCTTC
TRBJ2-3,TRBD2,18,NA,TRBV12-5,CASGLVFGSGSGTDTQYF,TGTGCTAGTGGTTTGGTATTCGGGAGCGGGAGTGGGACAGATACGCAGTATTTT
TRBJ2-7,NA,15,NA,TRBV15,CATSRGGEVTHEQYF,TGTGCCACCAGCAGAGGGGGAGAGGTGACCCACGAGCAGTACTTC
TRBJ2-7,NA,15,NA,TRBV13,CASSQAGRGHYEQYF,TGTGCCAGCAGCCAAGCCGGCAGGGGCCACTACGAGCAGTACTTC
TRBJ2-1,NA,15,NA,TRBV6-5,CASRPTRTVYNEQFF,TGTGCCAGCAGACCAACCAGAACCGTATACAATGAGCAGTTCTTC
TRBJ1-2,NA,18,once,TRBV28,CASSLYGWSVDLNYGYTF,TGTGCCAGCAGTTTGTATGGCTGGTCAGTCGACCTTAACTACGGCTACACCTTC
TRBJ2-1,TRBD2,16,few,TRBV7-8,CASSPLSGFSYNEQFF,TGTGCCAGCAGCCCCCTTAGCGGGTTTTCCTACAATGAGCAGTTCTTC
TRBJ2-2,TRBD1,14,NA,TRBV19,CATAGTGDTGELFF,TGTGCCACAGCCGGGACAGGGGACACCGGGGAGCTGTTTTTT
TRBJ2-3,TRBD2,17,NA,TRBV11-2,CASSTGLAVLSTDTQYF,TGTGCCAGCAGCACCGGACTAGCGGTCCTTAGCACAGATACGCAGTATTTT
TRBJ1-2,NA,15,few,TRBV4-3,CASSQELQGPYGYTF,TGCGCCAGCAGCCAAGAACTACAGGGACCCTATGGCTACACCTTC